This TCR beta chain came from a study of blood T cell repertoires in COVID-19. Overall study: Both acute and convalescent COVID-19 samples were obtained from the United States, Italy and Spain. Sample material is recorded as cDNA or gDNA derived from T cells, B-cell-depleted T cells, or PBMCs.

In the source study's methods: Quantification of nucleated cells was approximated via reference gene primer amplification. Libraries were prepared by immunoSEQ multiplex PCR; TCRdb keeps only in-frame clonotypes and omits some of them. The D gene and trimming were derived from the DNA, and the V and J assignments and clone size from that table. The data hold about 240,000 clones, with around 83% observed a single time. The CDR3 runs 17 residues. Unmatched junction bases numbered 4, after V lost 2 bases and J lost 3 bases. From germline, CDR1 is LGHDT and CDR2 YNNKEL (reference sequence). Sequencing was carried out using peripheral blood. This sequence joins TRBV3-1 (or the pseudogene TRBV3-2) and TRBJ2-1, with 13 bases identical to TRBD2. The TCR originated in a woman of 80 years or more with acute or convalescent COVID-19. The CDR3 here is CASSQTRTSGGYNEQFF. The CDR3 nucleotides are TGTGCCAGCAGCCAAACGAGGACTAGCGGGGGCTACAATGAGCAGTTCTTC.